Listed here is a single T cell receptor beta chain. What it binds is not known. CDR3 length equals 16 residues. Looked up from germline, CDR1 is LNHDA and CDR2 is SQIVND (reference sequence). V dropped 0 bases and J dropped 8 bases, with 19 bases sitting between them. The source of the sample is a study of PD-1 blockade in classical Hodgkin lymphoma. About the study: Nivolumab was given intravenously to patients at 3 mg/kg every 2 weeks. The study, taken as a whole, reports: Exclusion covered patients beginning nivolumab under 1 year post-ASCT. Baseline diversity in complete responders resembled that of newly diagnosed patients.

There was relapse after autologous stem cell transplantation in every patient, and there was variation in brentuximab vedotin exposure. Complete response, partial response or progressive disease constituted the best response categories observed. TCRdb's table, derived via immunoSEQ multiplex PCR, lists solely in-frame clones and lacks some. The sample contains around 91,000 clones, about four fifths of which appear only once. Material: peripheral blood mononuclear cells (PBMCs), obtained before the second cycle of nivolumab. J is TRBJ1-2 and V is TRBV19, with a tentative D call TRBD1 (5 bases). The clonotype was recovered from a human donor with classical Hodgkin lymphoma. CDR3 sequence reads: CASSIDGAGTLGGYTF. CDR3 DNA: TGTGCCAGTAGTATAGATGGGGCCGGGACGTTGGGAGGCTACACCTTC.